The 21 T cell receptor beta chains below all came from one sample that was sequenced in a study of regulatory T cells in long-lasting Graves disease. The authors built TCR beta libraries using iRepertoire HTBI primers and Arm-PCR of CDR3 regions. TCRdb reanalysed the multiplex PCR reads using MiXCR and keeps one entry per CDR3 protein. The table records around 450,000 distinct CDR3 sequences, about 22% of them present only once. As for time point: persistent/refractory GD, antithyroid drugs over 5 years with positive TRAb. TCR sequences were obtained from RNA taken from PBMCs. The sequencing used peripheral blood mononuclear cells (PBMCs), collected when the disease was refractory, from a patient treated with antithyroid drugs. The origin of the receptors is a female donor with Graves disease.

This clonotype was seen a handful of times. This sequence joins TRBV12-3 or TRBV12-4 and TRBJ2-2, with 11 bases aligning to TRBD1. The CDR3 extends over 16 amino acids. V lost 5 bases, J lost 5 bases, and 7 bases stayed unmatched. DNA for the CDR3: TGTGCCAGCAGTGCCACAGGGACAGGGGGTACCGGGGAGCTGTTTTTT. As protein: CASSATGTGGTGELFF.

V gene TRBV20-1 combines with J gene TRBJ2-7; possible D gene TRBD2, 5 bases. Trimming pared 4 bases from V and 4 bases from J, leaving 26 bases between. CDR1 is DFQATT and CDR2 is SNEGSKA in the germline V gene (reference sequence). CDR3 size: 17 residues. Here the CDR3 DNA reads TGCAGTGCTACCAACCCCCCCGAGGGATCGATGAGTTACGAGCAGTACTTC. The encoded protein is CSATNPPEGSMSYEQYF.

This CDR3 reads CASSQGQGASNEQYF. CDR3 bases: TGCGCCAGCAGCCAAGGACAGGGGGCTAGCAACGAGCAGTACTTC. J is TRBJ2-7 and V is TRBV4-1, with 10 bases aligning to TRBD1. Trimming cost V 1 base and J 5 bases; bases outside gene matches: 5. In germline, CDR1 is MGHRA, CDR2 YSYEKL. CDR3 length equals 15 residues.

This clonotype was counted ten times or more. The chain carries TRBV19 and TRBJ1-2, with TRBD1 matching over 9 bases. There are 13 residues in the CDR3. J gave up 2 bases and V 10 bases, and 5 bases lay outside the gene matches. Germline V gene lookup returns CDR1 LNHDA and CDR2 SQIVND (reference sequence). CDR3 nucleotide sequence: TGTGCCACCACAGGGGGCGCGAACTATGGCTACACCTTC. This codes for CATTGGANYGYTF.

This clonotype was seen at least ten times. This chain uses TRBV20-1 with TRBJ1-2; D is perhaps TRBD1 (6 bases). In germline, CDR1 is DFQATT, CDR2 SNEGSKA (reference sequence). V dropped 0 bases and J dropped 3 bases, with 11 bases sitting between them. This CDR3 comprises 14 residues. The CDR3 DNA reads as TGCAGTGCTAGAGACCGGGGGGCGGACTATGGCTACACCTTC. Translated, it gives CSARDRGADYGYTF.

This clonotype has a count of ten or more. The CDR3 sequence: CASSPQGVLNTGELFF. The CDR3 coding sequence is TGTGCCAGCAGTCCTCAGGGGGTCCTCAACACCGGGGAGCTGTTTTTT. V and J are TRBV28 and TRBJ2-2; 7 bases match TRBD1. The CDR3 is 16 residues long. CDR1 and CDR2 from the germline V gene are MDHEN and SYDVKM. The trim removed 5 bases at V and 2 bases at J, leaving 8 bases unmatched.

With regard to this clonotype: A much larger clone differs by one base, so this may be a read error. The gene calls are TRBV27 and TRBJ1-6, with 7 bases identical to TRBD1. This CDR3 has 17 residues. Germline V gives CDR1 MNHEY, CDR2 SMNVEV (reference sequence). The CDR3 loop reads CASSPLQGLSDNSPLRF. CDR3 DNA sequence: TGTGCCAGCAGTCCCTTACAGGGGCTCTCGGATAATTCACCCCTCCGCTTT.

This clonotype was found many times. V usage is TRBV28 and J usage is TRBJ2-6; D is perhaps TRBD1 (5 bases). Trimming shortened V by 5 bases and J by 2 bases, and 13 bases separated the two germline ends. The CDR3 is made up of 16 amino acids. CDR1 and CDR2 (germline): MDHEN, SYDVKM. CDR3 residues: CASSPPRQPGANVLTF. CDR3 coding DNA: TGTGCCAGCAGTCCCCCTCGACAGCCTGGGGCCAACGTCCTGACTTTC.

This clonotype was observed many times. The V gene is TRBV27, the J gene TRBJ2-5; D is possibly TRBD2 (5 bases). The germline V and J ends were trimmed by 8 bases and 3 bases, with 10 bases remaining between them. The CDR3 is made up of 12 amino acids. Germline V lookup: CDR1 MNHEY, CDR2 SMNVEV (reference sequence). The CDR3 loop is CASRGLEETQYF. DNA for the CDR3: TGTGCCAGCCGCGGGTTGGAAGAGACCCAGTACTTC.

Concerning this clonotype: Just one base apart from a much larger clone, this may be a read error. The chain joins TRBV6-2 or TRBV6-3 to TRBJ1-5, with TRBD1 matching over 9 bases. The V and J ends lost 6 bases and 2 bases, in that order; junction bases with no gene match: 2. The CDR3 extends over 14 amino acids. Germline CDR1 and CDR2: MNHEY and SVGEGT. The CDR3: CASRWTGGNQPQHF. DNA of the CDR3: TGTGCCAGCAGGTGGACAGGGGGCAATCAGCCCCAGCATTTT.

Concerning this clonotype itself: This may arise from a read error, as a much more abundant clone is one base away. The chain joins TRBV28 to TRBJ1-2, with 7 positions matching TRBD1. The germline gives CDR1 MDHEN, CDR2 SYDVKM. This CDR3 contains 14 residues. The CDR3 sequence: CANSFEGQNYGYTF. Written as DNA, the CDR3 is TGTGCCAACAGTTTCGAGGGACAGAACTATGGCTACACCTTC.

This clonotype was observed a handful of times. The chain is built from TRBV7-9 and TRBJ1-4; no definite D call. V dropped 5 bases and J dropped 3 bases, with 16 bases sitting between them. The CDR3 runs 16 residues. Germline V gene sequence: CDR1 SEHNR, CDR2 FQNEAQ (reference sequence). CDR3 bases: TGTGCCAGCAGCCCACTCCTTGGGGTCCCTAATGAAAAACTGTTTTTT. Its protein product is CASSPLLGVPNEKLFF.

This clonotype was seen at least ten times. The chain combines TRBV28 with TRBJ1-2; no clear D. V was trimmed by 3 bases and J by 7 bases, leaving 6 bases between them. The length of the CDR3 is 11 residues. In germline, CDR1 is MDHEN, CDR2 SYDVKM. The CDR3, as DNA: TGTGCCAGCAGTTTTTTCGGTGGCTACACCTTC. Protein product: CASSFFGGYTF.

This clonotype showed up just a few times. A much larger clone lies one base from this, so it may be a read error. The CDR3 sequence: CASGFTGGRTEAFF. CDR3 coding DNA: TGTGCCAGCGGTTTCACGGGGGGAAGGACTGAAGCTTTCTTT. The genes are TRBV12-3 or TRBV12-4 and TRBJ1-1; a weak D match, TRBD1 (5 bases). This CDR3 is built from 14 residues.

There are many counts of this clonotype. The genes are TRBV12-3 or TRBV12-4 and TRBJ1-4; 11 nucleotides line up with TRBD1. This CDR3 has 17 residues. The junction had 6 bases not matched to a gene; V was cut back by 3 bases and J by 3 bases. The CDR3 loop reads CASSLGTGGTPNEKLFF. The CDR3, as DNA: TGTGCCAGCAGTTTGGGGACAGGGGGTACGCCTAATGAAAAACTGTTTTTT.

The chain has TRBV15 and TRBJ2-7; D not certain. Trimming removed 8 bases at V and 1 base at J, with 12 bases between. Germline V gene lookup returns CDR1 LNHNV and CDR2 YYDKDF (reference sequence). CDR3 length: 13 amino acids. CDR3 in amino acids: CATRTLVSYEQYF. CDR3 coding DNA: TGTGCCACCCGGACGTTGGTTTCCTACGAGCAGTACTTC.

The chain has TRBV29-1 and TRBJ2-6; 11 positions agree with TRBD2. Per the germline V gene, CDR1 is SQVTM and CDR2 is ANQGSEA. The CDR3 is made up of 18 amino acids. V gave up 0 bases and J gave up 2 bases; unmatched junction bases: 6. This CDR3 is CSVEDDTSGRPGANVLTF. CDR3 coding DNA: TGCAGCGTTGAAGATGACACTAGCGGGAGACCTGGGGCCAACGTCCTGACTTTC.

The rearrangement uses TRBV6-1 and TRBJ1-1, with TRBD1 as a possible D gene (5 bases). Trimming removed 5 bases from V and 7 bases from J, with 11 bases in between. CDR1 is MNHNS and CDR2 is SASEGT in the germline V gene. The CDR3 spans 12 residues. DNA for the CDR3: TGTGCCAGCAGTCACGGGGGTTTTGAAGCTTTCTTT. Amino acid sequence: CASSHGGFEAFF.

This clonotype was recorded at least ten times. A read error may produce the germline difference seen at one junction end. The CDR3 spells CASSLSRGYGYTF. Here the CDR3 DNA reads TGTGCCAGCAGCTTATCTCGAGGCTATGGCTACACCTTC. The V call is TRBV28, the J call TRBJ1-2; D call uncertain. Germline assignment: CDR1 MDHEN and CDR2 SYDVKM. The CDR3 runs to 13 residues.

This clonotype was recorded a few times. The rearrangement links TRBV7-2 to TRBJ2-5, with D possibly TRBD1 on 8 matching bases. Germline V gene data show CDR1 as SGHTA and CDR2 as FQGNSA. Deletions cut 3 bases from V and 5 bases from J, with 13 bases between. CDR3 length: 14 amino acids. CDR3: CASSFTGGGETQYF. The CDR3 DNA is TGTGCCAGCAGCTTCACAGGGGGAGGGGAGACCCAGTACTTC.

This clonotype has a count of ten or more. This chain joins TRBV29-1 and TRBJ2-5; 9 bases map to TRBD2. V dropped 4 bases and J dropped 5; count of bases not matched to a gene: 5. The CDR3 is made up of 13 amino acids. The germline V gene encodes CDR1 SQVTM and CDR2 ANQGSEA. The CDR3 coding sequence is TGCAGCGTTGGGCTAGCGGGACAGGAGACCCAGTACTTC. Its translation is CSVGLAGQETQYF. The whole variable domain, filled in from reference TRBV29-1 and TRBJ2-5, reads SAVISQKPSRDICQRGTSLTIQCQVDSQVTMMFWYRQQPGQSLTLIATANQGSEATYESGFVIDKFPISRPNLTFSTLTVSNMSPEDSSIYLCSVGLAGQETQYFGPGTRLLVL.